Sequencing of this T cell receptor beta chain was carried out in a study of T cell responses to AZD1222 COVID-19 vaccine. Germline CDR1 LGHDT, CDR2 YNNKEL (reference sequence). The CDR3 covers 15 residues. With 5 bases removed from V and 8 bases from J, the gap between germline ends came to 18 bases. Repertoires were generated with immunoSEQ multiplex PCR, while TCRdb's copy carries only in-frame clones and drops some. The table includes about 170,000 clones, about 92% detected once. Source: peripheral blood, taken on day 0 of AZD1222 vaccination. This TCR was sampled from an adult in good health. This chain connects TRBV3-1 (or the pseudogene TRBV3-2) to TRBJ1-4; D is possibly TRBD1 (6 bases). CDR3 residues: CASSTVGGRVEKLFF. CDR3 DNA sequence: TGTGCCAGCAGCACCGTCGGGGGGCGAGTGGAAAAACTGTTTTTT.